Here is one T cell receptor (beta chain) with its context. The sample is drawn from a study of Ad26.COV2.S vaccination and SARS-CoV-2 variants. Study summary: Each vaccinee took Ad26.COV2.S intramuscularly, once or twice 56 days apart.

Profiled with immunoSEQ multiplex PCR; TCRdb holds only in-frame clones, not every one. The sample records 450,000 to 550,000 clones, 89% being singletons. The V end was cut by 4 bases, the J end by 4 bases, with 5 bases between. From germline, CDR1 is KGHSH and CDR2 LQKENI. The CDR3 has 12 amino acids. Specified treatment: around 19 received Ad26.COV2.S at low or high dose, single or two shots; roughly five received placebo; per-sample allocation not given. Sampling happened 63 days after the first vaccine or placebo injection. An adult of 18-55 years in Boston served as donor. The V call is TRBV18, the J call TRBJ1-3; D is uncertain. Material: peripheral blood, obtained in a trial of Ad26.COV2.S vaccine versus placebo. The sequence was obtained from a person between 18 and 65 years old who received the Ad26.COV2.S COVID-19 vaccine or a placebo. In DNA, the CDR3 is TGTGCCAGCTCACTACAGGGAAACACCATATATTTT. Translated: CASSLQGNTIYF.